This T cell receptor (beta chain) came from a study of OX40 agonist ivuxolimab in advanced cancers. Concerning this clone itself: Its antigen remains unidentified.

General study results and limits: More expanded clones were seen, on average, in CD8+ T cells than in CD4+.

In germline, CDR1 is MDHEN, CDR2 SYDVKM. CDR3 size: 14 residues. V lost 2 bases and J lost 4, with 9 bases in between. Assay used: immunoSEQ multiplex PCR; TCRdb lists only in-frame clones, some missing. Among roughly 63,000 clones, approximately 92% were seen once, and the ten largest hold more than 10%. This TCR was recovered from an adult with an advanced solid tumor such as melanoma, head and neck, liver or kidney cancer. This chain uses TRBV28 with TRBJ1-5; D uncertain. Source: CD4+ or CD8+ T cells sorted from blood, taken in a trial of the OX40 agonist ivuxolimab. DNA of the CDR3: TGTGCCAGCAGTTTAGGCCTCATTAATCAGCCCCAGCATTTT. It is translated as CASSLGLINQPQHF.